The 10 T cell receptor beta chains below all came from one sample that was sequenced in a study of glioma-infiltrating T cells after dendritic cell vaccination. Produced via immunoSEQ multiplex PCR; TCRdb's table is partial and in-frame only. The table has roughly 70,000 clones, roughly 82% seen once. Sample: blood, taken before dendritic cell vaccination. The receptors come from a human donor with glioblastoma.

The chain has TRBV7-9 and TRBJ2-7; 9 bases match TRBD1. The CDR3 has 15 residues. V shed 3 bases, J shed 3 bases, and the junction held 6 bases outside the gene matches. Germline V gives CDR1 SEHNR, CDR2 FQNEAQ (reference sequence). The CDR3 nucleotides are TGTGCCAGCAGCTTGGGACAGGGAACGGGCTACGAGCAGTACTTC. Its protein is CASSLGQGTGYEQYF.

V usage is TRBV2 and J usage is TRBJ2-1, with D hard to call. V shed 4 bases and J shed 6 bases, with 4 bases lying between them. Germline CDR1 SNHLY, CDR2 FYNNEI. CDR3 length: 11 residues. The CDR3 DNA follows: TGTGCCAGCAGTGTCGTCAATGAGCAGTTCTTC. Protein sequence: CASSVVNEQFF.

The CDR3 is CSVVWELETQYF. The DNA of the CDR3 is TGCAGCGTTGTCTGGGAGTTGGAGACCCAGTACTTC. This rearrangement joins TRBV29-1 to TRBJ2-5, with a weak D call TRBD2 (5 bases). V was shortened by 4 bases and J by 5 bases, with 11 bases between the two germline ends. Per germline, CDR1 SQVTM and CDR2 ANQGSEA. The CDR3 covers 12 residues.

This clone showed up just a few times. J is TRBJ2-7 and V is TRBV5-4; D not certain. The CDR3 spans 15 residues. Looked up from germline, CDR1 is SGHNT and CDR2 is YYREEE (reference sequence). V shed 1 base and J shed 5 bases, with 16 bases lying between them. This chain's CDR3 is CASSLTTSPDDEQYF. CDR3 coding DNA: TGTGCCAGCAGCTTGACTACCTCTCCCGACGACGAGCAGTACTTC.

CDR3 coding DNA: TGCAGCGTTGAGGTACAGCTCTACGAGCAGTACTTC. Amino acids: CSVEVQLYEQYF. The chain has TRBV29-1 and TRBJ2-7; D gene ambiguous. CDR1 and CDR2 from the germline V gene are SQVTM and ANQGSEA. This CDR3 has 12 residues. Trimming removed 3 bases from V and 3 bases from J, with 9 bases in between.

The rearrangement uses TRBV6-1 and TRBJ2-7; TRBD1 agrees at 10 bases. With V trimmed by 2 bases and J by 4 bases, 2 bases remained unmatched. The germline V gene encodes CDR1 MNHNS and CDR2 SASEGT. CDR3 length equals 14 residues. The chain's CDR3 is CASSEPGQGYEQYV. In DNA, the CDR3 is TGTGCCAGCAGTGAACCGGGACAGGGGTACGAGCAGTACGTC.

This rearrangement joins TRBV7-6 to TRBJ2-1, with TRBD2 matching over 8 bases. Germline V lookup: CDR1 SGHVS, CDR2 FNYEAQ. V dropped 5 bases and J dropped 9; count of bases not matched to a gene: 18. The CDR3 contains 17 residues. The CDR3 is CASSPTSGTSRISEQFF. CDR3 bases: TGTGCCAGCAGCCCTACTTCCGGGACTAGTAGAATAAGTGAGCAGTTCTTC.

The V and J genes are TRBV2 and TRBJ1-2, with D perhaps matching TRBD1 (6 bases). CDR1 and CDR2 from the germline V gene are SNHLY and FYNNEI. V was trimmed by 8 bases and J by 1 base, leaving 17 bases between them. The CDR3 consists of 15 residues. The CDR3 bases are TGTGCCAGCCTTCACCCCCAGGGGAATAACTATGGCTACACCTTC. Encoded protein: CASLHPQGNNYGYTF.

J is TRBJ2-1 and V is TRBV30; D gene unclear. Germline V gene lookup returns CDR1 GTSNPN and CDR2 SVGIG (reference sequence). Trimming stripped 2 bases from V and 5 bases from J, with 4 bases between. The CDR3 sequence is 11 residues long. CDR3 sequence (DNA): TGTGCCTGGAGTCTTGACAATGAGCAGTTCTTC. Protein product: CAWSLDNEQFF.

CDR3 coding DNA: TGTGCCAGCAGGGGGGAGGATTGGGATCAGCCCCAGCATTTT. Translation: CASRGEDWDQPQHF. The chain carries TRBV6-1 and TRBJ1-5, with D possibly TRBD1 on 5 matching bases. The CDR3 is made up of 14 amino acids. The ends were cut back, 6 bases at V and 5 bases at J, with 14 bases in the middle. Germline V gene data show CDR1 as MNHNS and CDR2 as SASEGT.